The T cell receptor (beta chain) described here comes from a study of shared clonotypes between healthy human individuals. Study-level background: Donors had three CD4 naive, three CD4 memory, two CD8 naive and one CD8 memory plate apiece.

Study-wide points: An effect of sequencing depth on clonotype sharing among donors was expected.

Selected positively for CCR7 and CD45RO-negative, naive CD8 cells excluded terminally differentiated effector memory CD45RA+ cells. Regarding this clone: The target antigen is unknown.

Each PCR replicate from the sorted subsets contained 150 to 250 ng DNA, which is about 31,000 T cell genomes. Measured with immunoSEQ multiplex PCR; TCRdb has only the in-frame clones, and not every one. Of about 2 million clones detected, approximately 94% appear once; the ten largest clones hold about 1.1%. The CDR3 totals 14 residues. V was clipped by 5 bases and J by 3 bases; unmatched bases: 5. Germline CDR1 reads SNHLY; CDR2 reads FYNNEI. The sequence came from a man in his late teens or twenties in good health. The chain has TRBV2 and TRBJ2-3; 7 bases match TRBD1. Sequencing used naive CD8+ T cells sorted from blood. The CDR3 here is CASSTLQGTDTQYF. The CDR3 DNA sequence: TGTGCCAGCAGTACTTTACAGGGGACAGATACGCAGTATTTT.